This T cell receptor beta chain was found in a study of cytomegalovirus exposure and HLA in healthy donors. The length of the CDR3 is 15 residues. Germline-derived CDR1 and CDR2 are KGHSH and LQKENI. The ends lost 5 bases at V and 0 bases at J; junction bases unmatched: 6. General study findings and limits: Later on, an analysis tied approximately 17,000 TCR beta sequences to HLA alleles at 0.05 false discovery rate. Apparent HLA restriction characterized most CMV-associated TCR beta chains in a later analysis. A link between a missense DCLRE1C variant and TCR beta V- and J-gene trimming emerged from a later analysis.

Notes on this clone: Its antigen remains unknown.

PCR involved 60 Vbeta and 13 Jbeta primers. Libraries were prepared by immunoSEQ multiplex PCR; TCRdb keeps only in-frame clonotypes and omits some of them. The sample lists around 140,000 clones; around 72% were seen once. Healthy bone marrow donors made up the cohort. The receptor was isolated from a man aged 50 to 60 in good health and CMV-seropositive. This rearrangement joins TRBV18 to TRBJ1-1; 7 bases match TRBD1. The specimen was PBMCs. Written as DNA, the CDR3 is TGTGCCAGCTCAGCGGGACAGCAAATGAACACTGAAGCTTTCTTT. Translating it yields CASSAGQQMNTEAFF.